One sample yielded the 9 T cell receptor beta chains listed below, sequenced in a study of shared clonotypes between healthy human individuals. TCRdb keeps only in-frame clones here, not all; method: immunoSEQ multiplex PCR. The sample contains roughly 2.5 million clones, over 85% of which appear only once. The specimen was naive CD4+ T cells sorted from blood. Subset here: CD45RA+ positively selected. These receptors originate from a young man in good health.

The rearrangement uses TRBV5-1 and TRBJ1-4, with 8 bases fitting TRBD1. V dropped 4 bases and J dropped 8; count of bases not matched to a gene: 7. The V gene's germline CDR1 is SGHRS and CDR2 YFSETQ. This CDR3 spans 14 amino acids. The CDR3 here is CASSGGQVGEKLFF. The CDR3 region has the DNA TGCGCCAGCAGCGGGGGACAGGTGGGCGAAAAACTGTTTTTT.

This chain joins TRBV25-1 and TRBJ2-6; D might be TRBD1 (6 bases). Trimming stripped 4 bases from V and 0 bases from J, with 10 bases between. The CDR3 runs 16 residues. CDR1 is MGHDK and CDR2 is SYGVNS in the germline V gene. The CDR3 region is CASSGTGSSGANVLTF. CDR3 nucleotides: TGTGCCAGCAGTGGAACAGGGAGCTCTGGGGCCAACGTCCTGACTTTC.

The chain recombines TRBV7-9 with TRBJ1-2; D is ambiguous. V was clipped by 5 bases and J by 0 bases, with 7 bases between them. The germline CDR1 and CDR2 sequences are SEHNR and FQNEAQ (reference sequence). The CDR3 contains 13 residues. The CDR3 nucleotides read TGTGCCAGCAGCCCGCAGGCTAACTATGGCTACACCTTC. This gives the protein CASSPQANYGYTF.

As to this clone: The same CDR3 also results from other DNA sequences found in this sample. The chain joins TRBV7-2 to TRBJ1-2; D might be TRBD1 (5 bases). The CDR3 is 13 residues long. Germline CDR1 reads SGHTA; CDR2 reads FQGNSA. Deletions cut 5 bases from V and 2 bases from J, with 9 bases between. The CDR3 spells CASSPEGNYGYTF. In DNA, the CDR3 is TGTGCCAGCAGCCCCGAGGGGAACTATGGCTACACCTTC.

The chain uses TRBV28 and TRBJ1-2, with TRBD1 matching over 10 bases. CDR1 is MDHEN and CDR2 is SYDVKM in the germline V gene. With 6 bases clipped from V and 3 bases from J, the junction kept 1 base outside the gene matches. CDR3 length: 13 residues. DNA for the CDR3: TGTGCCAGCAGGGGGACAGGGGACTATGGCTACACCTTC. Translation: CASRGTGDYGYTF.

This chain joins TRBV28 and TRBJ1-1; D call uncertain. Trimming took 6 bases from V and 2 from J, leaving 13 bases between them. CDR3 length: 14 amino acids. Germline CDR1 MDHEN, CDR2 SYDVKM. The CDR3 DNA reads TGTGCCAGCAGAAGTGGAACAGTAAACACTGAAGCTTTCTTT. Translated, it gives CASRSGTVNTEAFF.

The rearrangement joins TRBV5-1 to TRBJ2-3, with TRBD2 matching 13 bases. The CDR3 covers 17 residues. The V gene end was trimmed by 5 bases and the J gene end by 1 base; junction bases not matched to a gene: 7. The germline gives CDR1 SGHRS, CDR2 YFSETQ. CDR3 region: CASSPGLAGFRTDTQYF. DNA of the CDR3: TGCGCCAGCAGTCCGGGACTAGCGGGATTTCGCACAGATACGCAGTATTTT.

This chain connects TRBV10-3 to TRBJ1-2; 9 nucleotides align to TRBD1. Losses at the gene ends were 9 bases for V and 3 bases for J; bases not matched to a gene: 5. The CDR3 spans 13 residues. The germline gives CDR1 ENHRY, CDR2 SYGVKD. The CDR3 protein is CAILDRGDYGYTF. CDR3 coding DNA: TGTGCCATATTGGACAGGGGAGACTATGGCTACACCTTC.

This clone showed up just once. Other nucleotide sequences in the sample specify the same CDR3. This chain joins TRBV7-9 and TRBJ2-3; possibly TRBD1 for D (6 bases). Per germline, CDR1 SEHNR and CDR2 FQNEAQ (reference sequence). This CDR3 comprises 14 residues. Trimming left V 5 bases short and J 4 bases short, with 13 bases between. The CDR3 DNA sequence: TGTGCCAGCAGCCTTGCAGGGGCAGCAGATACGCAGTATTTT. Protein: CASSLAGAADTQYF.